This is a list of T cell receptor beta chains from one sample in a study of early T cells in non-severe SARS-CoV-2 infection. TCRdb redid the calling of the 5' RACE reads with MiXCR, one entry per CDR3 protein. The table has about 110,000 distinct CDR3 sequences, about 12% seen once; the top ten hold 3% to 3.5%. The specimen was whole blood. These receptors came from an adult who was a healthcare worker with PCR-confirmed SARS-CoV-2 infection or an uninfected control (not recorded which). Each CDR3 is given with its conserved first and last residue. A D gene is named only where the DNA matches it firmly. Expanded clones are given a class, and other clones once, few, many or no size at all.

cdr3_nt: TGTGCCAGCAGCCAAGTGTTTGTTCTGAACACTGAAGCTTTCTTT
cdr3_aa: CASSQVFVLNTEAFF
j_call: TRBJ1-1
d_call: -
clone_size: -
v_call: TRBV3-1

cdr3_nt: TGCGCCAGCAGCCAAGATGAAGCGGGAGGGTACAATGAGCAGTTCTTC
cdr3_aa: CASSQDEAGGYNEQFF
j_call: TRBJ2-1
d_call: TRBD2
clone_size: many
v_call: TRBV4-1

cdr3_nt: TGTGCCAGCAGTTTCGACAGGGCAGGCTACGAGCAGTACTTC
cdr3_aa: CASSFDRAGYEQYF
j_call: TRBJ2-7
d_call: TRBD1
clone_size: -
v_call: TRBV27

cdr3_nt: TGTGCCAGCAGTCGTACCGGGGCGGTAAAACTGTTTTTT
cdr3_aa: CASSRTGAVKLFF
j_call: TRBJ1-4
d_call: -
clone_size: many
v_call: TRBV11-2

cdr3_nt: TGTGCCAGCAGTTATGGAGGGCCACGAGAGCAGTACTTC
cdr3_aa: CASSYGGPREQYF
j_call: TRBJ2-7
d_call: -
clone_size: few
v_call: TRBV6-6

cdr3_nt: TGTGCCAGCAGCCAGGAGTCCGGAGTCGGGGGAGAGACCCAGTACTTC
cdr3_aa: CASSQESGVGGETQYF
j_call: TRBJ2-5
d_call: -
clone_size: few
v_call: TRBV7-2

cdr3_nt: TGTGCCAGCAGGACAGGGGGATCTGGCTACACCTTC
cdr3_aa: CASRTGGSGYTF
j_call: TRBJ1-2
d_call: TRBD1
clone_size: many
v_call: TRBV12-3/TRBV12-4

cdr3_nt: TGTGCCACCAGCACAAGTGTAGGCTACGAGCAGTACTTC
cdr3_aa: CATSTSVGYEQYF
j_call: TRBJ2-7
d_call: -
clone_size: once
v_call: TRBV15

cdr3_nt: TGTGCCAGCAGGCAAGTAGATACGCAGTATTTT
cdr3_aa: CASRQVDTQYF
j_call: TRBJ2-3
d_call: -
clone_size: -
v_call: TRBV6-6

cdr3_nt: TGTGCCTGGAGTTTGGGGAACCATCAGCCCCAGCATTTT
cdr3_aa: CAWSLGNHQPQHF
j_call: TRBJ1-5
d_call: -
clone_size: -
v_call: TRBV30

cdr3_nt: TGCAGTGCTAGAGATCAGGACGAGGCGATTGGCTACACCTTC
cdr3_aa: CSARDQDEAIGYTF
j_call: TRBJ1-2
d_call: -
clone_size: few
v_call: TRBV20-1

cdr3_nt: TGTGCCAGCAGCTTAGTTTCCTACGAGCAGTACTTC
cdr3_aa: CASSLVSYEQYF
j_call: TRBJ2-7
d_call: -
clone_size: few
v_call: TRBV7-8

cdr3_nt: TGTGCCAGCAGCCAAGGACGGGACAGGTTGGGGTCTAATGAAAAACTGTTTTTT
cdr3_aa: CASSQGRDRLGSNEKLFF
j_call: TRBJ1-4
d_call: TRBD1
clone_size: few
v_call: TRBV4-2

cdr3_nt: TGTGCCAGCAGTTTGGGTCGGGACCAGCCCCAGCATTTT
cdr3_aa: CASSLGRDQPQHF
j_call: TRBJ1-5
d_call: -
clone_size: many
v_call: TRBV12-3/TRBV12-4

cdr3_nt: TGTGCCAGCAGATCCCTGGGGGGGGCTAAGGAGAACTATGGCTACACCTTC
cdr3_aa: CASRSLGGAKENYGYTF
j_call: TRBJ1-2
d_call: -
clone_size: -
v_call: TRBV28

cdr3_nt: TGTGCCAGCAGCTTAGCGCTCAGGGCAACTAATGAAAAACTGTTTTTT
cdr3_aa: CASSLALRATNEKLFF
j_call: TRBJ1-4
d_call: -
clone_size: many
v_call: TRBV7-9

cdr3_nt: TGTGCCAGCAGTTACTCCGAGAGGAGGGGGCCTTATGGCTACACCTTC
cdr3_aa: CASSYSERRGPYGYTF
j_call: TRBJ1-2
d_call: TRBD1
clone_size: -
v_call: TRBV6-5

cdr3_nt: TGCAGTGCCCCTAGTCCGGACAGGAGCTCCTACGAGCAGTACTTC
cdr3_aa: CSAPSPDRSSYEQYF
j_call: TRBJ2-7
d_call: TRBD1
clone_size: many
v_call: TRBV20-1

cdr3_nt: TGCAGCGTTGAGTTAGGGGCAGAGTCCCAGTACTTC
cdr3_aa: CSVELGAESQYF
j_call: TRBJ2-5
d_call: -
clone_size: -
v_call: TRBV29-1

cdr3_nt: TGTGCCAGCGGACTCTTTGAGCAGTTCTTC
cdr3_aa: CASGLFEQFF
j_call: TRBJ2-1
d_call: -
clone_size: -
v_call: TRBV12-3/TRBV12-4

cdr3_nt: TGTGCCAGCAGCTTTGGTAGCGCCTCCTTCTACGAGCAGTACTTC
cdr3_aa: CASSFGSASFYEQYF
j_call: TRBJ2-7
d_call: -
clone_size: few
v_call: TRBV7-9

cdr3_nt: TGTGCCAGCAGCCCCAGGCCCTACGAGCAGTACTTC
cdr3_aa: CASSPRPYEQYF
j_call: TRBJ2-7
d_call: -
clone_size: few
v_call: TRBV7-6

cdr3_nt: TGTGCCAGCAGCTCGAGCCCAGTTTTCCTGCCGGTGGCTGAGCAGTTCTTC
cdr3_aa: CASSSSPVFLPVAEQFF
j_call: TRBJ2-1
d_call: -
clone_size: -
v_call: TRBV7-9

cdr3_nt: TGTGCCAGCAGTTCCGGGACGACTAACAATGAGCAGTTCTTC
cdr3_aa: CASSSGTTNNEQFF
j_call: TRBJ2-1
d_call: -
clone_size: few
v_call: TRBV12-3/TRBV12-4

cdr3_nt: TGCAGTGCTAGCATCCCTCGGGATACGCAGTATTTT
cdr3_aa: CSASIPRDTQYF
j_call: TRBJ2-3
d_call: -
clone_size: many
v_call: TRBV20-1

cdr3_nt: TGTGCCAGCAGCTATTTCAGGGGGGTAAGCGATGAGCAGTTCTTC
cdr3_aa: CASSYFRGVSDEQFF
j_call: TRBJ2-1
d_call: -
clone_size: -
v_call: TRBV7-2

cdr3_nt: TGTGCCAGCAGTTTAGCGGCTAGCGGGAGACTTGAGCAGTTCTTC
cdr3_aa: CASSLAASGRLEQFF
j_call: TRBJ2-1
d_call: TRBD2
clone_size: many
v_call: TRBV12-3/TRBV12-4

cdr3_nt: TGCAGTGCCGACAAAGGGTGGGGATCGGCCTACGAGCAGTACTTC
cdr3_aa: CSADKGWGSAYEQYF
j_call: TRBJ2-7
d_call: -
clone_size: many
v_call: TRBV20-1

cdr3_nt: TGTGCCAGCAGCCTATCAGATGCAACAGGGCTCGGCTACACCTTC
cdr3_aa: CASSLSDATGLGYTF
j_call: TRBJ1-2
d_call: -
clone_size: few
v_call: TRBV5-4

cdr3_nt: TGTGCCAGCAGCTCCTATTCGGGACACACCTACGAGCAGTACTTC
cdr3_aa: CASSSYSGHTYEQYF
j_call: TRBJ2-7
d_call: -
clone_size: -
v_call: TRBV5-5

cdr3_nt: TGTGCCAGCAGCGTTGGGCGGTACAATGAGCAGTTCTTC
cdr3_aa: CASSVGRYNEQFF
j_call: TRBJ2-1
d_call: -
clone_size: few
v_call: TRBV5-6

cdr3_nt: TGTGCCAGCAGACCAACAGGGTCTTCACCCCTCCACTTT
cdr3_aa: CASRPTGSSPLHF
j_call: TRBJ1-6
d_call: -
clone_size: many
v_call: TRBV6-5

cdr3_nt: TGCGCCAGCAGCTTTGGGACAGGACCCCTAGAGACCCAGTACTTC
cdr3_aa: CASSFGTGPLETQYF
j_call: TRBJ2-5
d_call: TRBD1
clone_size: few
v_call: TRBV5-1

cdr3_nt: TGTGCCAGCAGCCCTTACCCCCTAGCGGGAGGGGTCTACGGGAGCACAGATACGCAGTATTTT
cdr3_aa: CASSPYPLAGGVYGSTDTQYF
j_call: TRBJ2-3
d_call: TRBD2
clone_size: few
v_call: TRBV7-3

cdr3_nt: TGCAGTGCTAGACCCCCTGGGGAAAATCAGCCCCAGCATTTT
cdr3_aa: CSARPPGENQPQHF
j_call: TRBJ1-5
d_call: -
clone_size: -
v_call: TRBV20-1

cdr3_nt: TGTGCCAGCAGCGGGGGGACAGGGGGCCCTGAAGCTTTCTTT
cdr3_aa: CASSGGTGGPEAFF
j_call: TRBJ1-1
d_call: TRBD1
clone_size: few
v_call: TRBV2